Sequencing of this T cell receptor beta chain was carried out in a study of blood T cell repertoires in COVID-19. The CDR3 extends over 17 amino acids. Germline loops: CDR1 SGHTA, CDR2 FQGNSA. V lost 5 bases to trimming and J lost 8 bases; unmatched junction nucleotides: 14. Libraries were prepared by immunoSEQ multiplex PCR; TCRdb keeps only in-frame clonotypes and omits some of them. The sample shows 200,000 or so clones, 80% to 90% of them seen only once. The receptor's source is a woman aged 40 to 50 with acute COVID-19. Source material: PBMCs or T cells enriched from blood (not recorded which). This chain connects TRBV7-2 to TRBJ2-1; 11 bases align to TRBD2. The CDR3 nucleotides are TGTGCCAGCAGCCGCCCCCCCCCTAGCGGGAGGAGATATGAGCAGTTCTTC. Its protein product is CASSRPPPSGRRYEQFF.